This is a list of T cell receptor beta chains from one sample in a study of monozygotic twins with inflammatory bowel disease. TCRdb re-called the 5' RACE reads; one entry per CDR3 protein, DNA not given. This sample contains 300,000 to 400,000 distinct CDR3 sequences. Sequenced sample: blood. The receptors come from a human donor with ulcerative colitis or Crohn's disease, or a healthy co-twin of an affected twin (not recorded which). CDR3s include the opening cysteine and the closing phenylalanine or tryptophan.

J: TRBJ2-4; V: TRBV2; CDR3: CASSPRRTVSKNIQYF
J: TRBJ2-7; V: TRBV11-2; CDR3: CASSIGGASYEQYF
J: TRBJ1-2; V: TRBV2; CDR3: CASIEVRGRLSEGYTF
J: TRBJ2-3; V: TRBV4-2; CDR3: CASSQDLFLALTDTQYF
J: TRBJ2-7; V: TRBV5-1; CDR3: CASSPPGTGVEQYF
J: TRBJ2-3; V: TRBV7-2; CDR3: CASSSGLGFTDTQYF
J: TRBJ1-6; V: TRBV12-3/TRBV12-4; CDR3: CASSPNTGAQSPLHF
J: TRBJ2-3; V: TRBV20-1; CDR3: CSATPTSGRAKDTQYF
J: TRBJ1-1; V: TRBV6-1; CDR3: CASSGLVGRAEAFF
J: TRBJ1-5; V: TRBV19; CDR3: CASSQPTPGYDQPQHF
J: TRBJ1-5; V: TRBV10-3; CDR3: CAIGEEVNQPQHF
J: TRBJ2-3; V: TRBV11-2; CDR3: CASSLNGEETDTQYF
J: TRBJ1-1; V: TRBV29-1; CDR3: CSSTQDTEAFF
J: TRBJ1-6; V: TRBV14; CDR3: CASSQGRGRTAPLHF
J: TRBJ2-2; V: TRBV5-4; CDR3: CASSFGLRGGDTGELFF
J: TRBJ2-1; V: TRBV10-3; CDR3: CAITPISGTGSNEQFF
J: TRBJ1-1; V: TRBV15; CDR3: CASGRGSNTEAFF
J: TRBJ1-1; V: TRBV7-2; CDR3: CASSLALLTFF
J: TRBJ2-7; V: TRBV20-1; CDR3: CSATDAAQEQYF
J: TRBJ2-1; V: TRBV24-1; CDR3: CATSLAGVNEQFF
J: TRBJ2-7; V: TRBV18; CDR3: CASSVNRVLVEQYF
J: TRBJ2-5; V: TRBV30; CDR3: CAWSRPTSGQETQYF
J: TRBJ2-7; V: TRBV7-2; CDR3: CASSLARRALEEQYF
J: TRBJ2-2; V: TRBV2; CDR3: CASSQRTSGGSYTGELFF